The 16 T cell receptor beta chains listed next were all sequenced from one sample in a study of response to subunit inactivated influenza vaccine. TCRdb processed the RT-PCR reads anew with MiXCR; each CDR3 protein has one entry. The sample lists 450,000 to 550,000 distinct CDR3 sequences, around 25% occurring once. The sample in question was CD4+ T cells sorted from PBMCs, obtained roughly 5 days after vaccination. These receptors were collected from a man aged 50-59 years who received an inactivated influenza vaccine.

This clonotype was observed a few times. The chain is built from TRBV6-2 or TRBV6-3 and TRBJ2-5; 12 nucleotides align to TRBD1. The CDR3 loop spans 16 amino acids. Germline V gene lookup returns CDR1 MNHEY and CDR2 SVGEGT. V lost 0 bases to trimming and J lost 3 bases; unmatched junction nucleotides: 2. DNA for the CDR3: TGTGCCAGCAGTTACTCGGGGACAGGGGGCGAAGAGACCCAGTACTTC. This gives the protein CASSYSGTGGEETQYF.

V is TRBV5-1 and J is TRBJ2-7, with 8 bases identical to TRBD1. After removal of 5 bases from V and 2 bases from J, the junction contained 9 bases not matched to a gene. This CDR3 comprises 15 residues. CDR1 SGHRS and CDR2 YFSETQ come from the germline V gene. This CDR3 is CASRIQRTGPYEQYF. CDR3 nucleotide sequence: TGCGCCAGCAGAATTCAAAGGACAGGGCCCTACGAGCAGTACTTC.

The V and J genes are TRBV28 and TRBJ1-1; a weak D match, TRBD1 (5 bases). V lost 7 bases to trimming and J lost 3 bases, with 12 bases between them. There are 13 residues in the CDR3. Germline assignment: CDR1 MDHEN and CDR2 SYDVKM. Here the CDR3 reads CASIGAFDTEAFF. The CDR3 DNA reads TGTGCCAGCATCGGGGCGTTTGACACTGAAGCTTTCTTT.

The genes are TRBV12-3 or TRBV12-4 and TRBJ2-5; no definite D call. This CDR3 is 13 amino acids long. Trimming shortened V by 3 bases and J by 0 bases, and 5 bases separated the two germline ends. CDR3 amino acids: CASSFRDQETQYF. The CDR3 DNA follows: TGTGCCAGCAGTTTTCGGGACCAAGAGACCCAGTACTTC.

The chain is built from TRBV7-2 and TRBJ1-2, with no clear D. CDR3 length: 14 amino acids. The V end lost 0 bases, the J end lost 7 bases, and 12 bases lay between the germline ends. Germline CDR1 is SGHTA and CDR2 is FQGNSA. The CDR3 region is CASSLAYRESGYTF. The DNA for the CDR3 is TGTGCCAGCAGCTTAGCTTATAGGGAGAGTGGCTACACCTTC.

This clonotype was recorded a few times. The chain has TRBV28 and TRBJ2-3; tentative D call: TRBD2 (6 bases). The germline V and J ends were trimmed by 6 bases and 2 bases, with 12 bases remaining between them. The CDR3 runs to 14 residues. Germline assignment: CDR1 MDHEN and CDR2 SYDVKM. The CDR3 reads CASRGTSYTDTQYF. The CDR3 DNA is TGTGCCAGCAGAGGGACTTCCTACACAGATACGCAGTATTTT.

The CDR3 DNA reads as TGCAGTGCAGTCCCCGTTGACGTGGGTCCACCATACAATGAGCAGTTCTTC. Its protein product is CSAVPVDVGPPYNEQFF. The chain joins TRBV20-1 to TRBJ2-1; D is ambiguous. CDR1 DFQATT and CDR2 SNEGSKA come from the germline V gene (reference sequence). V was shortened by 6 bases and J by 4 bases, with 25 bases between the two germline ends. The CDR3 has 17 residues.

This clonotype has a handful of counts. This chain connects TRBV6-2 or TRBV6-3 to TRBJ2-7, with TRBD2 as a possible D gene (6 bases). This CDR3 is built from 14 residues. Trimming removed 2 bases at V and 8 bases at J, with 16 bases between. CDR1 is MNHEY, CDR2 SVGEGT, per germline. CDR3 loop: CASSYIAGLVKQYF. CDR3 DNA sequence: TGTGCCAGCAGTTACATCGCGGGATTAGTGAAGCAGTACTTC.

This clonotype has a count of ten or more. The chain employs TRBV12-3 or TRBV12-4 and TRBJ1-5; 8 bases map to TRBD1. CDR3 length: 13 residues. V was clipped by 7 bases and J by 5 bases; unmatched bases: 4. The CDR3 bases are TGTGCCAGCAAAGGACAGGGTGATCAGCCCCAGCATTTT. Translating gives CASKGQGDQPQHF.

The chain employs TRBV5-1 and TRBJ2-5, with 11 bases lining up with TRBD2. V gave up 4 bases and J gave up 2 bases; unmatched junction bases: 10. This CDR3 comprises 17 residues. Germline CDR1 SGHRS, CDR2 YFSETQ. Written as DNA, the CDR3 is TGCGCCAGCAGCCCTCTCCTGACTAGCGGGATTCAAGAGACCCAGTACTTC. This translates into CASSPLLTSGIQETQYF.

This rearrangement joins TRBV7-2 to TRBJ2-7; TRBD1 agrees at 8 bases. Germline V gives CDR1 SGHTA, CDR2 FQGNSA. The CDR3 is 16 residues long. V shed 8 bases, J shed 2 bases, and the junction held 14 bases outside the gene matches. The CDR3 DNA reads TGTGCCAGCGACAAAGGAATGGGACAGGCGACCTACGAGCAGTACTTC. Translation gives CASDKGMGQATYEQYF.

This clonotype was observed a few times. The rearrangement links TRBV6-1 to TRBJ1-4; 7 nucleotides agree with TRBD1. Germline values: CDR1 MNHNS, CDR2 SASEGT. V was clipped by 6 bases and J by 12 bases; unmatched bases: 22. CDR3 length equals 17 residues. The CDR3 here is CASRTGTAVWVGAELFF. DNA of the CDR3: TGTGCCAGCAGGACCGGGACAGCGGTGTGGGTAGGCGCGGAACTGTTTTTT.

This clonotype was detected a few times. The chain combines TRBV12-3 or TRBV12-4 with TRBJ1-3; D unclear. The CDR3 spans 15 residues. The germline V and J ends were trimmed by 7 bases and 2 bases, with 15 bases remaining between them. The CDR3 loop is CASTPREKTGNTIYF. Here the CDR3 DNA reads TGTGCCAGCACCCCTCGGGAGAAAACTGGAAACACCATATATTTT.

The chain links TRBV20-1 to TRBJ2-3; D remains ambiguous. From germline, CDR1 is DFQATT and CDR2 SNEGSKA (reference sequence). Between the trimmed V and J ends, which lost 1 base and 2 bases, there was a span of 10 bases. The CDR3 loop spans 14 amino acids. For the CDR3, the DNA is TGCAGTGCTAGAGCTCTCCAATTCACAGATACGCAGTATTTT. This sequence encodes CSARALQFTDTQYF.

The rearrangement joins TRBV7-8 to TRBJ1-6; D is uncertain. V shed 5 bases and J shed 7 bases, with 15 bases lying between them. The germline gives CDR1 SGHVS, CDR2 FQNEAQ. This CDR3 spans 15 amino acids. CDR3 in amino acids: CASSGREAGNSPLHF. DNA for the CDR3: TGTGCCAGCAGCGGTCGGGAGGCCGGGAATTCACCCCTCCACTTT.

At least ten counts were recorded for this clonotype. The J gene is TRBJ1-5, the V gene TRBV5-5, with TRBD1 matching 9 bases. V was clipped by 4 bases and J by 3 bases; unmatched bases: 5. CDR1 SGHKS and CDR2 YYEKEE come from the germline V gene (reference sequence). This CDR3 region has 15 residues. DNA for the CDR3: TGTGCCAGCAGCCTGGGACAGGGCGTCAATCAGCCCCAGCATTTT. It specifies CASSLGQGVNQPQHF.